The present T cell receptor beta chain was sequenced within a study of cytomegalovirus exposure and HLA in healthy donors. Primers: 60 Vbeta forward and 13 Jbeta reverse. Per the original methods: Among the unique TCR beta chains that a later analysis counted, 80 million to 100 million in all, roughly 10 million were shared. The data were produced by immunoSEQ multiplex PCR, yet TCRdb's version contains in-frame clones alone and is incomplete. V and J calls and clone size are copied from that table; D and trimming were computed from the DNA. The sample shows under 200,000 clones, 79% of them seen only once. Study-wide results and caveats: Later on, a genetic analysis was performed. It linked a missense variant in DCLRE1C with V- and J-gene trimming of TCR beta. The majority of CMV-associated TCR beta chains were reported as apparently HLA-restricted in a later analysis.

This CDR3 spans 13 amino acids. The V end was cut by 1 base, the J end by 5 bases, with 9 bases between. Germline CDR1 reads SGHRS; CDR2 reads YFSETQ. This clone was seen a handful of times. Its target is not known. This rearrangement joins TRBV5-1 to TRBJ1-2; D may be TRBD1 (5 bases). Sequencing was done on a sample of PBMCs. The receptor was isolated from a woman in her thirties or forties in good health and CMV-seronegative. The CDR3: CASSLYRGYGYTF. Written as DNA, the CDR3 is TGCGCCAGCAGCTTGTATAGGGGATATGGCTACACCTTC.